One and the same sample provided the 23 T cell receptor beta chains below, sequenced in a study of PD-L1 blockade in urothelial cancer. As for time point: peripheral blood 6 weeks after treatment start. TCRdb keeps only in-frame clones here, not all; method: immunoSEQ multiplex PCR. Here the sample spans under 150,000 clones, about 89% being singletons. The specimen was PBMCs, collected around atezolizumab (anti-PD-L1) treatment. The receptor set was obtained from a man in his 60s with urothelial cancer.

This clone has just one count. The V gene is TRBV19, the J gene TRBJ2-7; D might be TRBD1 (6 bases). CDR3 size: 12 residues. In germline, CDR1 is LNHDA, CDR2 SQIVND (reference sequence). Trimming pared 4 bases from V and 3 bases from J, leaving 7 bases between. The CDR3 sequence is CASSKDSYEQYF. As DNA, the CDR3 is TGTGCCAGTAGTAAGGACAGCTACGAGCAGTACTTC.

V usage is TRBV7-3 and J usage is TRBJ2-1, with TRBD1 matching over 9 bases. The V segment lost 1 base and the J segment 7 bases; nucleotides outside the gene matches: 5. Per germline, CDR1 SGHTA and CDR2 FQGTGA. The CDR3 extends over 15 amino acids. The CDR3 sequence: CASSLKTGGTNEQFF. CDR3 coding DNA: TGTGCCAGCAGCTTAAAAACAGGGGGCACGAATGAGCAGTTCTTC.

The chain has TRBV7-7 and TRBJ2-3, with 7 bases identical to TRBD1. Looked up from germline, CDR1 is SSHAT and CDR2 is FNYEAQ (reference sequence). V lost 10 bases to trimming and J lost 5 bases; unmatched junction nucleotides: 9. The CDR3 has 13 residues. The CDR3 DNA reads as TGTGCCACCTCGACAGGGTTTGGAGATACGCAGTATTTT. It translates to CATSTGFGDTQYF.

V usage is TRBV18 and J usage is TRBJ2-2; 8 nucleotides line up with TRBD2. The CDR3 length is 16 residues. The trim removed 1 base at V and 2 bases at J, leaving 3 bases unmatched. From germline, CDR1 is KGHSH and CDR2 LQKENI. In DNA, the CDR3 is TGTGCCAGCTCACCACGGCTAGCGGGTAACACCGGGGAGCTGTTTTTT. This gives the protein CASSPRLAGNTGELFF. Full variable domain (remainder filled in from reference TRBV18 and TRBJ2-2): NAGVMQNPRHLVRRRGQEARLRCSPMKGHSHVYWYRQLPEEGLKFMVYLQKENIIDESGMPKERFSAEFPKEGPSILRIQQVVRGDSAAYFCASSPRLAGNTGELFFGEGSRLTVL.

The gene calls are TRBV4-3 and TRBJ2-1; perhaps TRBD1 as D (7 bases). Germline V lookup: CDR1 LGHNA, CDR2 YSLEER. The ends were cut back, 0 bases at V and 15 bases at J, with 18 bases in the middle. This CDR3 is built from 14 residues. This chain's CDR3 is CASSQEWGRDRWFF. Here the CDR3 DNA reads TGCGCCAGCAGCCAAGAGTGGGGGCGGGACAGATGGTTCTTC.

This chain uses TRBV5-1 with TRBJ2-3; D might be TRBD2 (7 bases). This CDR3 region has 17 residues. From germline, CDR1 is SGHRS and CDR2 YFSETQ. V was shortened by 4 bases and J by 1 base, with 19 bases between the two germline ends. The CDR3 region has the DNA TGCGCCAGCAGCAACGTCCGGGGGGCTTACGGCACAGATACGCAGTATTTT. It is translated as CASSNVRGAYGTDTQYF.

The rearrangement joins TRBV21-1 to TRBJ1-5; the table's D call, TRBD1, has no DNA check behind it. TRBV21-1 is recorded as a pseudogene. CDR3 length: 16 residues. The CDR3 nucleotides read TGTGCCAGCAGCAACCCAAGGGGTTGGAGCAATCAGCCCCAGCATTTT. It yields the protein CASSNPRGWSNQPQHF.

In its sample, this clone was seen once. The chain joins TRBV6-5 to TRBJ2-5; the match to TRBD1 covers 9 bases. From germline, CDR1 is MNHEY and CDR2 SVGAGI. The trim removed 6 bases at V and 1 base at J, leaving 6 bases unmatched. The CDR3 runs to 15 residues. CDR3 sequence (DNA): TGTGCCAGCAGGGGGACAGGGACCCTCCAAGAGACCCAGTACTTC. Translating it yields CASRGTGTLQETQYF.

The chain is built from TRBV5-1 and TRBJ2-7; 7 bases align to TRBD1. This CDR3 has 14 residues. Trimming took 4 bases from V and 7 from J; bases not matched to a gene: 11. Germline V gene data show CDR1 as SGHRS and CDR2 as YFSETQ. Written as DNA, the CDR3 is TGCGCCAGCAGCCAGGGACAGTCCCTACGAGAGCAGTACTTC. Amino acids: CASSQGQSLREQYF.

The gene calls are TRBV4-1 and TRBJ2-2; 9 bases agree with TRBD2. The junction had 4 bases not matched to a gene; V was cut back by 1 base and J by 1 base. Germline CDR1 and CDR2: MGHRA and YSYEKL. The CDR3 consists of 17 residues. The DNA of the CDR3 is TGCGCCAGCAGCCAAGGGCATAGCGGGAGGAACACCGGGGAGCTGTTTTTT. This translates into CASSQGHSGRNTGELFF.

J is TRBJ2-7 and V is TRBV6-1; 11 bases map to TRBD1. CDR1 is MNHNS, CDR2 SASEGT, per germline. Unmatched junction bases numbered 5, after V lost 7 bases and J lost 3 bases. The CDR3 is made up of 14 amino acids. The CDR3 DNA is TGTGCCAGCACTACTGGGACAGGGGGCTACGAGCAGTACTTC. The encoded protein is CASTTGTGGYEQYF.

V is TRBV5-5 and J is TRBJ1-6, with a possible D match to TRBD1 (6 bases). The CDR3 consists of 13 residues. Germline V gives CDR1 SGHKS, CDR2 YYEKEE (reference sequence). The V end was cut by 0 bases, the J end by 10 bases, with 8 bases between. The CDR3 coding sequence is TGTGCCAGCAGCTTGGAGGGGGGGTCACCCCTCCACTTT. Its translation: CASSLEGGSPLHF. The variable domain in full, completed from reference TRBV5-5 and TRBJ1-6, reads DAGVTQSPTHLIKTRGQQVTLRCSPISGHKSVSWYQQVLGQGPQFIFQYYEKEERGRGNFPDRFSARQFPNYSSELNVNALLLGDSALYLCASSLEGGSPLHFGNGTRLTVT.

The chain uses TRBV11-3 and TRBJ2-7; perhaps TRBD2 as D (6 bases). This CDR3 spans 14 amino acids. V lost 6 bases and J 0 bases, leaving 12 bases between the germline ends. Germline CDR1 and CDR2: SGHNT and YENEEA. CDR3 protein: CASRSGELSYEQYF. The CDR3 region has the DNA TGTGCCAGCAGGTCGGGGGAGCTCTCCTACGAGCAGTACTTC.

The rearrangement joins TRBV19 to TRBJ1-5; possible D gene TRBD1, 5 bases. V was pared by 5 bases and J by 11 bases, with 16 bases between. Germline CDR1 and CDR2: LNHDA and SQIVND (reference sequence). The CDR3 runs 13 residues. The CDR3 reads CASSSRETVTQHF. The CDR3 bases are TGTGCCAGTAGTTCCAGGGAAACCGTGACCCAGCATTTT.

The chain recombines TRBV5-1 with TRBJ2-3; D perhaps matches TRBD2 (5 bases). Germline CDR1 is SGHRS and CDR2 is YFSETQ. This CDR3 has 13 amino acids. V was clipped by 7 bases and J by 5 bases, with 14 bases between them. The CDR3 region has the DNA TGCGCCAGCTGTCAGAGGGCAGGAGATACGCAGTATTTT. Its translation: CASCQRAGDTQYF.

This clone has a handful of counts. This chain uses TRBV6-1 with TRBJ1-4; D is perhaps TRBD1 (6 bases). V lost 6 bases and J lost 4, with 12 bases in between. The germline gives CDR1 MNHNS, CDR2 SASEGT. CDR3 size: 14 residues. The CDR3 DNA reads as TGTGCCAGCAGCGAGGGGGTGTTTAATGAAAAACTGTTTTTT. It translates to CASSEGVFNEKLFF.

CDR3: CASSPGQQNTGELFF. The CDR3 DNA is TGCGCCAGCAGCCCCGGACAACAGAACACCGGGGAGCTGTTTTTT. The V and J genes are TRBV5-1 and TRBJ2-2; possibly TRBD1 for D (5 bases). In germline, CDR1 is SGHRS, CDR2 YFSETQ. Trimming removed 4 bases from V and 1 base from J, with 11 bases in between. The CDR3 consists of 15 residues.

This clone was recorded only once. The V and J genes are TRBV28 and TRBJ1-1; 7 bases align to TRBD1. The CDR3 sequence is 15 residues long. Unmatched junction bases numbered 11, after V lost 4 bases and J lost 6 bases. Germline V gene lookup returns CDR1 MDHEN and CDR2 SYDVKM. DNA of the CDR3: TGTGCCAGCAGTTCGACAGGGATAAGCTTCTCTGAAGCTTTCTTT. Its protein is CASSSTGISFSEAFF.

The sample holds one count of this clone. The V call is TRBV5-4, the J call TRBJ2-3, with D hard to call. The V end was cut by 0 bases, the J end by 0 bases, with 8 bases between. CDR1 and CDR2 from the germline V gene are SGHNT and YYREEE (reference sequence). The CDR3 loop spans 15 amino acids. The DNA for the CDR3 is TGTGCCAGCAGCTTGGAGCCCGAGAGCACAGATACGCAGTATTTT. It yields the protein CASSLEPESTDTQYF. Variable domain in full (rest from reference TRBV5-4 and TRBJ2-3): ETGVTQSPTHLIKTRGQQVTLRCSSQSGHNTVSWYQQALGQGPQFIFQYYREEENGRGNFPPRFSGLQFPNYSSELNVNALELDDSALYLCASSLEPESTDTQYFGPGTRLTVL.

The chain has TRBV9 and TRBJ2-1, with 10 bases that match TRBD2. CDR3 length: 16 amino acids. Germline CDR1 reads SGDLS; CDR2 reads YYNGEE. V shed 0 bases and J 5 bases; nucleotides not matched to a gene: 5. The CDR3 region is CASSVGSSGGDNEQFF. For the CDR3, the DNA is TGTGCCAGCAGCGTAGGCTCTAGCGGGGGAGACAATGAGCAGTTCTTC.

This chain joins TRBV19 and TRBJ1-2, with D unclear. Germline V gives CDR1 LNHDA, CDR2 SQIVND (reference sequence). This CDR3 is 15 amino acids long. Trimming pared 7 bases from V and 3 bases from J, leaving 18 bases between. The CDR3 sequence is CASTPGLPRDYGYTF. Here the CDR3 DNA reads TGTGCCAGTACCCCGGGTCTCCCGAGGGACTATGGCTACACCTTC.

The rearrangement uses TRBV4-3 and TRBJ1-1; D call uncertain. The length of the CDR3 is 14 residues. Germline CDR1 is LGHNA and CDR2 is YSLEER. Trimming removed 1 base at V and 1 base at J, with 7 bases between. CDR3 in amino acids: CASSQASQNTEAFF. CDR3 nucleotides: TGCGCCAGCAGCCAAGCGTCACAGAACACTGAAGCTTTCTTT.

This chain joins TRBV11-2 and TRBJ2-7; D possibly corresponds to TRBD1 (5 bases). Germline CDR1 is SGHAT and CDR2 is FQNNGV. The CDR3 covers 11 residues. The V and J ends lost 3 bases and 9 bases respectively, with 9 bases between them. The CDR3 nucleotides read TGTGCCAGCAGCTTTCAGGGTTGGCAGTACTTC. Its protein is CASSFQGWQYF.